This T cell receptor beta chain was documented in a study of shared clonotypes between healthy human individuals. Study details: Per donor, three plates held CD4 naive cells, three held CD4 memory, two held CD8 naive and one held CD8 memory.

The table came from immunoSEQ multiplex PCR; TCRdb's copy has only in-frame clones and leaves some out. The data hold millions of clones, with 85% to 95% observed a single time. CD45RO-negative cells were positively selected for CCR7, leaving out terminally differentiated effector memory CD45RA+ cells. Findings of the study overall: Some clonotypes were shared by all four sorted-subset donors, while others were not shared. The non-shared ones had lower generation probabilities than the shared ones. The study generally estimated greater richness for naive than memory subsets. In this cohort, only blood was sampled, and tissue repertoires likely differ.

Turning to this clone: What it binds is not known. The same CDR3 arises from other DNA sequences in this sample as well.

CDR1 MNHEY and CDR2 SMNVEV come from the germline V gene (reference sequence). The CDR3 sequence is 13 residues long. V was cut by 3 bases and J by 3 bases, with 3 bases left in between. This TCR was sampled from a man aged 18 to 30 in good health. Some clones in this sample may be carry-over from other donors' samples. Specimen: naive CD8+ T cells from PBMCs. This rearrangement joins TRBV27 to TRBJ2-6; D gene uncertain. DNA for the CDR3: TGTGCCAGCAGTTTTGGTGGGGCCAACGTCCTGACTTTC. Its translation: CASSFGGANVLTF. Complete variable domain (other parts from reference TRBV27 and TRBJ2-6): EAQVTQNPRYLITVTGKKLTVTCSQNMNHEYMSWYRQDPGLGLRQIYYSMNVEVTDKGDVPEGYKVSRKEKRNFPLILESPSPNQTSLYFCASSFGGANVLTFGAGSRLTVL.